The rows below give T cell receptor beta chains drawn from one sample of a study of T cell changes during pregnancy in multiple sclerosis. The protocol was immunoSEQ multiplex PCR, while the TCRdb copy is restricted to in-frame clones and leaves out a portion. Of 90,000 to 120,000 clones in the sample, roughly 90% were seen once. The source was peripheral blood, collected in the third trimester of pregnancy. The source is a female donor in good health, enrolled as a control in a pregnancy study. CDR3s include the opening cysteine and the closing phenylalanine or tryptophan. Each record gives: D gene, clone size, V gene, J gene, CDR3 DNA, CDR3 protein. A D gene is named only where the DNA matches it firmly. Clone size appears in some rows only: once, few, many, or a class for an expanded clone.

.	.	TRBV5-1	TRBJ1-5	TGCGCCAGCAGCTTGGGAGCAGGGGCTGAGCAGCCCCAGCATTTT	CASSLGAGAEQPQHF
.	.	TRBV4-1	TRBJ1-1	TGCGCCAGCAGCCAAGCTCTCGGCACTGAAGCTTTCTTT	CASSQALGTEAFF
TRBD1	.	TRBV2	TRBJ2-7	TGTGCCACCGTGACAGGGGCCAAATACGAGCAGTACTTC	CATVTGAKYEQYF
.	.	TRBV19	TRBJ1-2	TGTGCCAGTACCCCTAGGGGGGGTGGCTTCTATGGCTACACCTTC	CASTPRGGGFYGYTF
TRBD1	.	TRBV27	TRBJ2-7	TGTGCCAGCAGTTCCCGGGACAGAGCATCCGAGCAGTACTTC	CASSSRDRASEQYF
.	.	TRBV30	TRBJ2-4	TGTGCCTGGAGTGTAGGGGCAGGAGTCAAAAACATTCAGTACTTC	CAWSVGAGVKNIQYF
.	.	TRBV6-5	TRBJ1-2	TGTGCCAGCAGTCACAACCCGGGACTGAGGGGCTACACCTTC	CASSHNPGLRGYTF
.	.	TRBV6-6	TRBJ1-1	TGTGCCAGCAGTTCCGACGGACTTGACACTGAAGCTTTCTTT	CASSSDGLDTEAFF
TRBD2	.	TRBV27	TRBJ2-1	TGTGCCAGCACAATGGGAGGGGCCCACAATGAGCAGTTCTTC	CASTMGGAHNEQFF
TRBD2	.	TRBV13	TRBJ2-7	TGTGCCAGCAGCGGGGGGGATTACGAGCAGTACTTC	CASSGGDYEQYF
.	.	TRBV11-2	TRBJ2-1	TGTGCCAGCAGCATATTCTCCTACAATGAGCAGTTCTTC	CASSIFSYNEQFF
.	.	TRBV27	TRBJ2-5	TGTGCCAGCAGTTCTGGGAGGGAGACCCAGTACTTC	CASSSGRETQYF
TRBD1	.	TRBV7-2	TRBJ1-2	TGTGCCAGCAGCTTCTCCATATCCGCCCTGACAGGGGAACAAGGCTACACCTTC	CASSFSISALTGEQGYTF
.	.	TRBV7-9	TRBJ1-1	TGTGCCAGCAGCTTAGGGATTGGGGGGAAGGATGAAGCTTTCTTT	CASSLGIGGKDEAFF
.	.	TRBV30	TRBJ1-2	TGTGCCTGGACCAAACAGGGTTTGGTTGGCTACACCTTC	CAWTKQGLVGYTF
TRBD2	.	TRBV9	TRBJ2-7	TGTGCCAGCAGCGCCGGACTAGCGGGGGGCGGCTACGAGCAGTACTTC	CASSAGLAGGGYEQYF
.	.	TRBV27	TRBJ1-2	TGTGCCAGCAGCCAGAAGGGGAACTATGGCTACACCTTC	CASSQKGNYGYTF
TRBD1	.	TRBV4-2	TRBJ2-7	TGTGCCAGCAGCCAAAGAACCCGGGACAGGGTATTCTACGAGCAGTACTTC	CASSQRTRDRVFYEQYF
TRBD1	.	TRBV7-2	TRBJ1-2	TGTGCCAGCAGCTCTGTCCGGGACAGGGACTATGGCTACACCTTC	CASSSVRDRDYGYTF
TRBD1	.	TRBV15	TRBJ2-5	TGTGCCACCAGCGGACACAGGGGGGACCAAATGGGGACCCAGTACTTC	CATSGHRGDQMGTQYF
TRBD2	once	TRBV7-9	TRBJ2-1	TGTGCCAGCACCCAGCTTAGACTAGCGGGGTACAATGAGCAGTTCTTC	CASTQLRLAGYNEQFF
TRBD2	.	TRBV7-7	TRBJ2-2	TGTGCCAGCAGCCCGGGACTAGCGGGGGGAGCCGGGGAGCTGTTTTTT	CASSPGLAGGAGELFF
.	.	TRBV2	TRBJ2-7	TGTGCCAGCAGTGCTCGGACAGCCTCCTACGAGCAGTACTTC	CASSARTASYEQYF
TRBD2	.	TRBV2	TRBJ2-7	TGTGCCAGCAGTGGACTAGCGGGGGGGGGCTCCTACGAGCAGTACTTC	CASSGLAGGGSYEQYF
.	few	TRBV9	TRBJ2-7	TGTGCCAGCAGCGTAGCCCAGGGCTACGAGCAGTACTTC	CASSVAQGYEQYF
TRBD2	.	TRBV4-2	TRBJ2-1	TGTGCCAGCAGCCAAGCTCGGACTAGCGGGAGCTCCTACAATGAGCAGTTCTTC	CASSQARTSGSSYNEQFF
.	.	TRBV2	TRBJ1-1	TGTGTCAGCAGTCTCGGGGGAGTTTGGACTGAAGCTTTCTTT	CVSSLGGVWTEAFF
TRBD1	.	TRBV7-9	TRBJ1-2	TGTGCCAGCAGCTCTCAACGGACAGGGTGGCATGGCTACACCTTC	CASSSQRTGWHGYTF
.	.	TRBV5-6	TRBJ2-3	TGTGCCAGCAGCTTTTACAGTTCTAGCACAGATACGCAGTATTTT	CASSFYSSSTDTQYF
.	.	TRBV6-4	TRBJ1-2	TGTGCCAGCAGTGAGGAGGGAGGCCATGGCTACACCTTC	CASSEEGGHGYTF
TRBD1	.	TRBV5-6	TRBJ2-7	TGTGCCAGCAGCTTGGGACAGGGGTTATCCTACGAGCAGTACTTC	CASSLGQGLSYEQYF
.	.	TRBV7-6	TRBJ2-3	TGTGCCAGCAGCTTGAGCTCTGATACGCAGTATTTT	CASSLSSDTQYF
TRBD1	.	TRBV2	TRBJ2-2	TGTGCCAGCAGTGACCCGGGACAGCGCACCGGGGAGCTGTTTTTT	CASSDPGQRTGELFF
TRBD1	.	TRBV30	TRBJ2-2	TGTGCCCACTCAGGAGGGACAGGGCCATCCGGGGAGCTGTTTTTT	CAHSGGTGPSGELFF
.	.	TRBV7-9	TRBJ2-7	TGTGCCTCTTCGGGACCGGGGGGCCTCTACGAGCAGTACTTC	CASSGPGGLYEQYF
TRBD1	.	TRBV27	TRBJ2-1	TGTGCCAGCAGTTTGAAGGGGGCCCAATCGGGCAATGAGCAGTTCTTC	CASSLKGAQSGNEQFF
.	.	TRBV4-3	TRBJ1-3	TGCGCCAGCAGCCAACGTCGAGATTTCTCTGGAAACACCATATATTTT	CASSQRRDFSGNTIYF
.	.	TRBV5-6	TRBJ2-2	TGTGCCACACTGGGGGGGAACACCGGGGAGCTGTTTTTT	CATLGGNTGELFF
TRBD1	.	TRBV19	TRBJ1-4	TGTGCCAGTAGCCACCGGGGCCGGACAGGGGCGAATGAAAAACTGTTTTTT	CASSHRGRTGANEKLFF
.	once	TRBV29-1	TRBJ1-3	TGCAGCTCCTCCGTGACAGGCTCTGGAAACACCATATATTTT	CSSSVTGSGNTIYF
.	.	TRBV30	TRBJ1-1	.	CAWNPVLRQGEMNTEAFF
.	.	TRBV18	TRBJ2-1	TGTGCCAGCTCACCAGAGGGTGAGCAGTTCTTC	CASSPEGEQFF